This is a list of T cell receptor beta chains from one sample in a study of blood T cells in healthy people across ages. TCRdb passed the 5' RACE reads through MiXCR, listing each CDR3 protein once. Here the sample spans some 760,000 distinct CDR3 sequences, approximately 25% being singletons. The data also belong to a second study, concerning T cells of mothers and their children.

What was sequenced was blood. These receptors were collected from a boy aged 10-17 years in good health. Both conserved end residues are part of each CDR3. A D gene is named only where the DNA matches it firmly. Expanded clones are given a class, and other clones once, few, many or no size at all.

j_gene,d_gene,v_gene,abundance,CDR3aa,CDR3nt
TRBJ2-6,-,TRBV3-1,few,CASSQVLSRGRNGANVLTF,TGTGCCAGCAGCCAAGTTCTGTCCAGGGGAAGGAATGGGGCCAACGTCCTGACTTTC
TRBJ2-7,-,TRBV11-1,few,CASSLGPGRHSYEQYF,TGTGCCAGCAGCTTGGGTCCGGGACGGCACTCCTACGAGCAGTACTTC
TRBJ2-1,-,TRBV7-2,-,CASSPSSGLSYNEQFF,TGTGCCAGCAGCCCGTCGTCGGGACTCTCCTACAATGAGCAGTTCTTC
TRBJ1-3,-,TRBV7-2,-,CASRVDSGNTIYF,TGTGCCAGCCGCGTCGACTCTGGAAACACCATATATTTT
TRBJ1-1,-,TRBV13,few,CASSKGRSEAFF,TGTGCCAGCAGCAAGGGACGGAGTGAAGCTTTCTTT
TRBJ2-2,TRBD1,TRBV7-2,-,CASSPPGTGIGELFF,TGTGCCAGCAGCCCACCCGGGACAGGGATCGGGGAGCTGTTTTTT
TRBJ2-1,-,TRBV11-1,-,CASSLGPGTNNEQFF,TGTGCCAGCAGCTTAGGTCCAGGAACGAACAATGAGCAGTTCTTC
TRBJ2-7,-,TRBV3-1,few,CASSHQYAYEQYF,TGTGCCAGCAGCCATCAATATGCCTACGAGCAGTACTTC
TRBJ1-2,TRBD1,TRBV3-1,many,CASSQGTGDYGYTF,TGTGCCAGCAGCCAAGGGACAGGGGACTATGGCTACACCTTC
TRBJ2-1,-,TRBV19,-,CASSIMGIGSYNEQFF,TGTGCCAGTAGTATAATGGGGATAGGCTCCTACAATGAGCAGTTCTTC
TRBJ2-1,-,TRBV20-1,many,CSASLSFWNEQFF,TGCAGTGCTAGTCTCTCCTTTTGGAATGAGCAGTTCTTC
TRBJ1-2,-,TRBV12-3/TRBV12-4,few,CASSLRTFYGYTF,TGTGCCAGCAGTTTGCGGACTTTCTATGGCTACACCTTC
TRBJ2-3,TRBD2,TRBV6-6,-,CASSPSGGITDTQYF,TGTGCCAGCAGCCCCAGCGGGGGGATCACAGATACGCAGTATTTT
TRBJ2-5,-,TRBV15,-,CATSRSGRDGQETQYF,TGTGCCACCAGCAGATCCGGACGGGACGGCCAAGAGACCCAGTACTTC
TRBJ2-7,-,TRBV20-1,-,CSAYSSLIGYEQCF,TGCAGTGCTTACTCTAGTCTCATAGGATACGAGCAGTGCTTC
TRBJ1-2,TRBD1,TRBV28,few,CASSLWDRGYGYTF,TGTGCCAGCAGTTTATGGGACAGGGGCTATGGCTACACCTTC
TRBJ2-7,-,TRBV27,few,CASSSLENTYEQYF,TGTGCCAGCAGTTCGCTGGAGAACACCTACGAGCAGTACTTC
TRBJ2-7,-,TRBV28,-,CASRHLLEEQYF,TGTGCCAGCAGGCACCTGCTTGAGGAGCAGTACTTC
TRBJ1-2,-,TRBV12-3/TRBV12-4,few,CASSLDGSANYGYTF,TGTGCCAGCAGTTTAGATGGGAGTGCTAACTATGGCTACACCTTC
TRBJ1-1,-,TRBV27,few,CASRGTGTPNTEAFF,TGTGCCAGCAGAGGGACCGGGACACCGAACACTGAAGCTTTCTTT
TRBJ2-1,TRBD2,TRBV29-1,few,CSVAGRAIYEQFF,TGCAGCGTTGCCGGGAGGGCCATTTATGAGCAGTTCTTC
TRBJ1-1,-,TRBV12-3/TRBV12-4,-,CASSPDTPTDTEAFF,TGTGCCAGCAGTCCGGACACCCCAACGGACACTGAAGCTTTCTTT
TRBJ1-2,-,TRBV4-1,few,CASSQDGPGIHYGYTF,TGCGCCAGCAGCCAAGACGGACCCGGGATCCACTATGGCTACACCTTC
TRBJ2-7,-,TRBV20-1,few,CSARRTAHYEQYF,TGCAGTGCGAGAAGGACAGCCCACTACGAGCAGTACTTC
TRBJ2-7,TRBD2,TRBV12-5,few,CASGLVPRTSGRTYEQYF,TGTGCTAGTGGTTTGGTACCCAGGACTAGCGGGAGGACCTACGAGCAGTACTTC
TRBJ2-2,TRBD2,TRBV4-1,-,CASSQDVGLAGTGELFF,TGCGCCAGCAGCCAAGATGTAGGGCTAGCGGGCACCGGGGAGCTGTTTTTT
TRBJ1-4,-,TRBV6-5,-,CATWSGDVNEKLFF,TGTGCCACGTGGAGTGGGGATGTTAATGAAAAACTGTTTTTT
TRBJ1-2,TRBD1,TRBV20-1,-,CSAESGQGANYGYTF,TGCAGTGCCGAGTCCGGACAGGGGGCTAACTATGGCTACACCTTC